This T cell receptor beta chain emerged from a study of blood T cell repertoires in COVID-19. Original processing methods: Nucleated cell number was recorded as an estimate derived from reference gene primer amplification. Using immunoSEQ multiplex PCR, the repertoire was profiled, and TCRdb retains in-frame clones only, with some absent. That table is the source of V, J and clone size, and D and trimming were worked out from the DNA. This table holds some 96,000 clones, about 82% found once. The CDR3 extends over 15 amino acids. The V gene's germline CDR1 is LNHNV and CDR2 YYDKDF (reference sequence). Between the trimmed V and J ends, which lost 0 bases and 4 bases, there was a span of 13 bases.

This clonotype was sampled from a man in his forties or fifties with active or convalescent COVID-19. The sequenced sample was peripheral blood. V and J are TRBV15 and TRBJ2-7; possibly TRBD1 for D (6 bases). The CDR3 spells CATSRDLGQGYEQYF. The CDR3 nucleotides read TGTGCCACCAGCAGAGATCTCGGGCAGGGGTACGAGCAGTACTTC.